This TCR beta chain was identified during a study of blood T cells in healthy people across ages. Study-level points and caveats: Diversity of TCR beta correlated strongly with naive T cell percentage.

Then a second PCR, running roughly 7 to 11 cycles, was carried out with a sample-barcoded 5' primer and a J-beta primer mix. TCRdb re-called the 5' RACE reads with MiXCR, one entry per CDR3 protein. The sample contains 800,000 to 1,300,000 distinct CDR3 sequences, roughly a quarter of which appear only once. V was clipped by 2 bases and J by 0 bases; unmatched bases: 10. Germline V gene data show CDR1 as MNHEY and CDR2 as SVGEGT. The CDR3 consists of 20 residues. To note about this clonotype: Its antigen remains unidentified.

Extractions gave at least 5 micrograms of total RNA per sample. The same specimen was also included in a second study, on T cells of mothers and their children. That report adds: Samples came from a few healthy Caucasian mothers and their six children. At around 1.5 ug per 15 ul, all of the extracted RNA went into cDNA synthesis.

Sequenced: blood. The sequence was obtained from a girl under 10 years old in good health. The chain links TRBV6-2 or TRBV6-3 to TRBJ2-3; TRBD2 agrees at 14 bases. The CDR3 nucleotides read TGTGCCAGCAGTTACCCCCTACCGGGACTAGCGGGGGCAAGCACAGATACGCAGTATTTT. It translates to CASSYPLPGLAGASTDTQYF.